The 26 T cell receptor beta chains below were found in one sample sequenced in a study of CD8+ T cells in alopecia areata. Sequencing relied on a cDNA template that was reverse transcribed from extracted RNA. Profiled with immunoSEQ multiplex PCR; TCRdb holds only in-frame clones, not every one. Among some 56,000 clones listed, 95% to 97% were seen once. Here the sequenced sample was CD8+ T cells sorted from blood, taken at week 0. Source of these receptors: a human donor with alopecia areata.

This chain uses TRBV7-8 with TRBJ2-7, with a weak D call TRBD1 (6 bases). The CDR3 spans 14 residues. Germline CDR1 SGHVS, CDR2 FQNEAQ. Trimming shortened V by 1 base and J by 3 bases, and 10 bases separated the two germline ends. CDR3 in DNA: TGTGCCAGCAGCTTAGTCCCGGACAGCTACGAGCAGTACTTC. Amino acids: CASSLVPDSYEQYF. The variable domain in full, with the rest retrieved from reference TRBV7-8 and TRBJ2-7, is GAGVSQSPRYKVAKRGQDVALRCDPISGHVSLFWYQQALGQGPEFLTYFQNEAQLDKSGLPSDRFFAERPEGSVSTLKIQRTQQEDSAVYLCASSLVPDSYEQYFGPGTRLTVT.

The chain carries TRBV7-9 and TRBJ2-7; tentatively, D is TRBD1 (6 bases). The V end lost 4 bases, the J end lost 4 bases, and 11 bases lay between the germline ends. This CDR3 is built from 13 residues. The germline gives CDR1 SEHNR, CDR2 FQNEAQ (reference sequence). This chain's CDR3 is CASSSFDRYEQYF. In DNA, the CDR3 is TGTGCCAGCAGCTCCTTCGACAGGTACGAGCAGTACTTC.

In DNA form, the CDR3 reads TGTGCCAGCAGCACCCGGACCCGGTTGGGACAGACCCAGTACTTC. It yields the protein CASSTRTRLGQTQYF. V gene TRBV13 combines with J gene TRBJ2-5, with D perhaps TRBD1 or TRBD2 (5 bases each). The CDR3 spans 15 residues. Germline lookup yields CDR1 PRHDT and CDR2 FYEKMQ (reference sequence). V was clipped by 5 bases and J by 6 bases, with 19 bases between them. The variable domain in full, completed from reference TRBV13 and TRBJ2-5, reads AAGVIQSPRHLIKEKRETATLKCYPIPRHDTVYWYQQGPGQDPQFLISFYEKMQSDKGSIPDRFSAQQFSDYHSELNMSSLELGDSALYFCASSTRTRLGQTQYFGPGTRLLVL.

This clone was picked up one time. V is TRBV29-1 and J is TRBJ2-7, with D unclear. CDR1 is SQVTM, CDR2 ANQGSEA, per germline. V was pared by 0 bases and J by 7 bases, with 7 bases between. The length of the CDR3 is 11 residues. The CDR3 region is CSVEDPLEQYF. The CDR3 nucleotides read TGCAGCGTTGAAGACCCCTTAGAGCAGTACTTC.

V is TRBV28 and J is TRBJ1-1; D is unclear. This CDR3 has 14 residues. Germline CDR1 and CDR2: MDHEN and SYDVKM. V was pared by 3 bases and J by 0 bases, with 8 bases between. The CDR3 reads CASSLAGMNTEAFF. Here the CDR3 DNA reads TGTGCCAGCAGTTTGGCGGGGATGAACACTGAAGCTTTCTTT.

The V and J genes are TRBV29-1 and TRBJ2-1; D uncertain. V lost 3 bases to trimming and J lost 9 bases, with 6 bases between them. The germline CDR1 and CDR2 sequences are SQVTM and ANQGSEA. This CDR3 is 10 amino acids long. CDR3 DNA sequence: TGCAGCGTTGAGGTGGGTGAGCAGTTCTTC. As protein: CSVEVGEQFF.

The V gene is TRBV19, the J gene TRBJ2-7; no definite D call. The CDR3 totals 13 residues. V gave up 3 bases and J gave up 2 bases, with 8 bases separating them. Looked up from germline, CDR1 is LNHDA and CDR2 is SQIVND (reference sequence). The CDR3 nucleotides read TGTGCCAGTAGTATGGGCACTACCTACGAGCAGTACTTC. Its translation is CASSMGTTYEQYF.

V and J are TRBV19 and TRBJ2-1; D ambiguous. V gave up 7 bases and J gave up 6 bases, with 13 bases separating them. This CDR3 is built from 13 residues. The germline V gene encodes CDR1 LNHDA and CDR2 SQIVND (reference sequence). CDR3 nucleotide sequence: TGTGCCAGTACCCAACATGCTAGCAATGAGCAGTTCTTC. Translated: CASTQHASNEQFF.

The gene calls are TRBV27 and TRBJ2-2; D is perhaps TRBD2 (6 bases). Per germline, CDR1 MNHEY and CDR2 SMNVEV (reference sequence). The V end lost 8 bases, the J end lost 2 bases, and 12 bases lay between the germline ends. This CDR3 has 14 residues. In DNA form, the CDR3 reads TGTGCCAGCCGGCTGGGACTTAACACCGGGGAGCTGTTTTTT. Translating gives CASRLGLNTGELFF.

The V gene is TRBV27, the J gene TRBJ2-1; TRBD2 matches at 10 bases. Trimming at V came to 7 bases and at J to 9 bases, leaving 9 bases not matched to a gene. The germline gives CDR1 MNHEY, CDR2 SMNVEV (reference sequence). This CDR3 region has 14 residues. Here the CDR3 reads CASTISGGATEQFF. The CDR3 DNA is TGTGCCAGCACCATAAGCGGGGGGGCCACTGAGCAGTTCTTC.

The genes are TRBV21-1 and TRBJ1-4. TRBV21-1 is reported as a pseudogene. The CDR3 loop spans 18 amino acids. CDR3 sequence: CASSTSLATKVHNEKLFF. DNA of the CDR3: TGTGCCAGCAGCACTTCGCTAGCTACAAAGGTGCATAATGAAAAACTGTTTTTT.

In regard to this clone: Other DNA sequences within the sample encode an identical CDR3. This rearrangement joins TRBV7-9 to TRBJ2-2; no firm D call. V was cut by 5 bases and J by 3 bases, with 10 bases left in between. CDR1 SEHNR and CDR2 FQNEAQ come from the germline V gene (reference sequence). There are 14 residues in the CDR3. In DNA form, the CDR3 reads TGTGCCAGCAGCCCTAGACTGGACACCGGGGAGCTGTTTTTT. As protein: CASSPRLDTGELFF.

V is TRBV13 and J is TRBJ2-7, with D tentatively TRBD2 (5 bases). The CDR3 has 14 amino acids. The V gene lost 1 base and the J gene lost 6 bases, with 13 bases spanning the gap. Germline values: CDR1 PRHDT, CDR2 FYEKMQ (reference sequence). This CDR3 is CASSLDPSGSEQYF. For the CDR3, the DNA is TGTGCCAGCAGCTTAGACCCCTCGGGGTCCGAGCAGTACTTC.

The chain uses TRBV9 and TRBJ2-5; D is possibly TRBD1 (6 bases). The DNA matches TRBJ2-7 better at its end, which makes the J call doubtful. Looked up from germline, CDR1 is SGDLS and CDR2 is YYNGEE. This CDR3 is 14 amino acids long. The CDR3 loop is CASSVGGPSYEQYF. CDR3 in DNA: TGTGCCAGCAGCGTAGGGGGGCCCTCCTACGAGCAGTACTTC.

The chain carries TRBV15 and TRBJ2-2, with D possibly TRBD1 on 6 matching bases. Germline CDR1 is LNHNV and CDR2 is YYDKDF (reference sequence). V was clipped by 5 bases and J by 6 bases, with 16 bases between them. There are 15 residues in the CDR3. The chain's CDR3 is CATSETRTGPGELFF. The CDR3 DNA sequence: TGTGCCACCAGCGAGACACGAACAGGGCCCGGGGAGCTGTTTTTT.

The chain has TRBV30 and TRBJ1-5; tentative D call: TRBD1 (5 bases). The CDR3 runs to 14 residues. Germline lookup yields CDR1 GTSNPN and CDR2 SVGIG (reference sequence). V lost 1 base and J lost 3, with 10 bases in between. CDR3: CAWSGEGHNQPQHF. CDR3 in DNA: TGTGCCTGGAGTGGGGAGGGGCACAATCAGCCCCAGCATTTT.

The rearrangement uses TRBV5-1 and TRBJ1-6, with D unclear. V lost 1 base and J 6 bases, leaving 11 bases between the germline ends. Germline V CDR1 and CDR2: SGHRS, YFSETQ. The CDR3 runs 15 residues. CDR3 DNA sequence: TGCGCCAGCAGCTTGAGGGCAGATGCTAATTCACCCCTCCACTTT. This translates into CASSLRADANSPLHF.

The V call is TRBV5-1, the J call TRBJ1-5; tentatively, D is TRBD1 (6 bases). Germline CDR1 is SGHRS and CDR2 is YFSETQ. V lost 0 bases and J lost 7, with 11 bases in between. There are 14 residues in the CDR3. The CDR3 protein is CASSLGAGEQPQHF. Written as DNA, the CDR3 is TGCGCCAGCAGCTTGGGGGCAGGGGAACAGCCCCAGCATTTT. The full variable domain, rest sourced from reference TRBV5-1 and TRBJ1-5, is KAGVTQTPRYLIKTRGQQVTLSCSPISGHRSVSWYQQTPGQGLQFLFEYFSETQRNKGNFPGRFSGRQFSNSRSEMNVSTLELGDSALYLCASSLGAGEQPQHFGDGTRLSIL.

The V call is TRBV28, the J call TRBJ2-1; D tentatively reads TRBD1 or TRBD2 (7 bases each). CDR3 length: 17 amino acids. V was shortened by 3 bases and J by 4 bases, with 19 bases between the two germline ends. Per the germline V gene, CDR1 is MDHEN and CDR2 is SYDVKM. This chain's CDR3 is CASSFQGGPDVYNEQFF. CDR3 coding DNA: TGTGCCAGCAGTTTCCAGGGGGGGCCTGATGTTTACAATGAGCAGTTCTTC. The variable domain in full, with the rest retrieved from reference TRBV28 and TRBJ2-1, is DVKVTQSSRYLVKRTGEKVFLECVQDMDHENMFWYRQDPGLGLRLIYFSYDVKMKEKGDIPEGYSVSREKKERFSLILESASTNQTSMYLCASSFQGGPDVYNEQFFGPGTRLTVL.

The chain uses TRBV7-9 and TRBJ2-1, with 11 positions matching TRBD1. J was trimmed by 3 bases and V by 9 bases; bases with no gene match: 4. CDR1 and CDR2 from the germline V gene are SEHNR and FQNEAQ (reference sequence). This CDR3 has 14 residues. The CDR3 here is CASSGTGGYNEQFF. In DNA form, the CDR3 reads TGTGCCAGTTCCGGGACAGGGGGCTACAATGAGCAGTTCTTC.

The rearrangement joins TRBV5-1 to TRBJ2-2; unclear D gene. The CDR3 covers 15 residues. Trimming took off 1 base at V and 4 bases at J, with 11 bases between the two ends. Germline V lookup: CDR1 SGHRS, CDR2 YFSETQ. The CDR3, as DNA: TGCGCCAGCAGCTTGCGTCCGGATTTCACCGGGGAGCTGTTTTTT. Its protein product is CASSLRPDFTGELFF.

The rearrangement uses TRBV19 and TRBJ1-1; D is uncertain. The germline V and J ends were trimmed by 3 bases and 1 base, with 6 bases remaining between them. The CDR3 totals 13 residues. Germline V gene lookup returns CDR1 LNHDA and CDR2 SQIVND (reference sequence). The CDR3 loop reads CASSMVENTEAFF. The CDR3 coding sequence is TGTGCCAGTAGTATGGTGGAGAACACTGAAGCTTTCTTT.

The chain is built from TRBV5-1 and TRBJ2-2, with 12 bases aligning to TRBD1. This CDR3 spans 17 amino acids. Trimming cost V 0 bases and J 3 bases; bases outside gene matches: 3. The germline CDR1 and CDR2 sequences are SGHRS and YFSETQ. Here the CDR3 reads CASSLVGTGGDTGELFF. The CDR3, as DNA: TGCGCCAGCAGCTTGGTCGGGACAGGGGGCGACACCGGGGAGCTGTTTTTT.

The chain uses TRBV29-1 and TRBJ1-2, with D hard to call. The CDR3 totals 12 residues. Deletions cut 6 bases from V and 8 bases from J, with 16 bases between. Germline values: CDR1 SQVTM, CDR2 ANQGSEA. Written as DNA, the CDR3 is TGCAGCGTACCCCAGGCGGAGAACGGCTACACCTTC. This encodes CSVPQAENGYTF.

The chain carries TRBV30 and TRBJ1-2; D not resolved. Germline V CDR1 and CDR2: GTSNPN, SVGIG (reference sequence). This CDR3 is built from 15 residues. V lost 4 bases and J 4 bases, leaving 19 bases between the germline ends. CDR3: CAWTASRLTPYGYTF. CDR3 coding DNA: TGTGCCTGGACCGCCTCTAGGCTGACCCCCTATGGCTACACCTTC.

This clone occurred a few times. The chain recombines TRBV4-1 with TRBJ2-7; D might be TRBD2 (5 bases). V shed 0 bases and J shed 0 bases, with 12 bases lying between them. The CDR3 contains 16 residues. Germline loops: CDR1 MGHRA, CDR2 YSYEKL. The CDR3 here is CASSQEPGILSYEQYF. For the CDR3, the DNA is TGCGCCAGCAGCCAAGAGCCGGGGATCCTCTCCTACGAGCAGTACTTC.